This record concerns one T cell receptor (beta chain) sequence. The antigen remains unidentified. The data stem from a study of T-cell memory formation after mild COVID-19. In the study overall: The TCR clusters were mostly specific to one donor.

Study-level findings and limits: Day 15 to 85 contractors were CD4/CD8 balanced; later expanders leaned CD4+. Shrinking CD4+ clones resided mostly in CM and EM, and CD8+ ones in EMRA.

One entry per CDR3 protein, called by TCRdb with MiXCR from the 5' RACE reads. The sample yields some 440,000 distinct CDR3 sequences, 25% seen once. The V end lost 0 bases, the J end lost 7 bases, and 9 bases lay between the germline ends. Germline CDR1 is ENHRY and CDR2 is SYGVKD. The CDR3 is 13 residues long. This TCR was sampled from an adult woman who had mild COVID-19 (a few samples of this study predate the infection). Cell type and time point are not known. The specimen was PBMCs or a T cell subset sorted from them (not recorded which). This chain links TRBV10-3 with TRBJ1-1; D unclear. CDR3 bases: TGTGCCATCAGTGAGTCATTGGGCGATGAAGCTTTCTTT. Protein sequence: CAISESLGDEAFF.